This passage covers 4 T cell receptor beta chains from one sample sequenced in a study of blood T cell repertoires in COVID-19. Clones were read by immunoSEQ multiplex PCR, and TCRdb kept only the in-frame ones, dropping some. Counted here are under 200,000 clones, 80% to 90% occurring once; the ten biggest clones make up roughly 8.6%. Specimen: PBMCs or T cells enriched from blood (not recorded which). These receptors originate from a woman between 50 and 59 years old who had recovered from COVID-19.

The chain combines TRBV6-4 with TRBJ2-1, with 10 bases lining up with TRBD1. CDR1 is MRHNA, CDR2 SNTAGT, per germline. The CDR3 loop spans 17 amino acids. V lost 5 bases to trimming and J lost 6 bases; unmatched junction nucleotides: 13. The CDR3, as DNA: TGTGCCAGCAGTAAGCGGACAGGGGGAATGGGAGGCAATGAGCAGTTCTTC. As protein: CASSKRTGGMGGNEQFF.

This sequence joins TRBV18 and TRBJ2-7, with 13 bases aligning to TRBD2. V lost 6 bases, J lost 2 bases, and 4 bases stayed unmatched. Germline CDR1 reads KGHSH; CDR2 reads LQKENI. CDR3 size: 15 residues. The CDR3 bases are TGTGCCAGCTCCCGAACTAGCGGGGGGGCCTACGAGCAGTACTTC. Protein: CASSRTSGGAYEQYF.

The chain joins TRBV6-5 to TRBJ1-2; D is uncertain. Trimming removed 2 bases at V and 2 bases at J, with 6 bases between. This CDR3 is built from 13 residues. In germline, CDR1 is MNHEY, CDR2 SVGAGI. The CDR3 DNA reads TGTGCCAGCAGTTACCAGTACAACTATGGCTACACCTTC. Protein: CASSYQYNYGYTF.

CDR3 sequence reads: CASSRRGGDYSNQPQHF. DNA for the CDR3: TGTGCCAGTAGTCGGAGAGGAGGGGACTATAGCAATCAGCCCCAGCATTTT. The V and J genes are TRBV19 and TRBJ1-5, with a tentative D call TRBD1 (5 bases). The germline V and J ends were trimmed by 5 bases and 0 bases, with 17 bases remaining between them. Per germline, CDR1 LNHDA and CDR2 SQIVND (reference sequence). The CDR3 sequence is 17 residues long.